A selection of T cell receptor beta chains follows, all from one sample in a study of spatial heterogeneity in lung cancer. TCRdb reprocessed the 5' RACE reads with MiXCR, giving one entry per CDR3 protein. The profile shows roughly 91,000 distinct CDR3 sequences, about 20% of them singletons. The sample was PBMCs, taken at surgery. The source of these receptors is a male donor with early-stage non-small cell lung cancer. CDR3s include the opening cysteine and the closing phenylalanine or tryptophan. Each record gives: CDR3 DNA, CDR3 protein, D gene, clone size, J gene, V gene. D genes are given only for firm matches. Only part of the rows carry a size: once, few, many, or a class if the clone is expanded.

TGCAGTGCGTGCCCGGGACAGGGGTCCTACAATGAGCAGTTCTTC | CSACPGQGSYNEQFF | TRBD1 | NA | TRBJ2-1 | TRBV20-1
TGTGCCAGCAGCAACCTACAGGGTTCCGAGCAGTACTTC | CASSNLQGSEQYF | NA | NA | TRBJ2-7 | TRBV5-6
TGTGCCAGCAGCTTAGACCCATACAGTAATCGAATCTACGAGCAGTACTTC | CASSLDPYSNRIYEQYF | NA | NA | TRBJ2-7 | TRBV11-3
TGCGCCAGCAGCCAAGATCGGCAGAATCCTTACAATGAGCAGTTCTTC | CASSQDRQNPYNEQFF | NA | few | TRBJ2-1 | TRBV4-3
TGTGCCAGCAGCTTACGAGGGTCCAAAAACATTCAGTACTTC | CASSLRGSKNIQYF | NA | few | TRBJ2-4 | TRBV7-9
TGCAGCGTTGAACTGTTGGGCGGGAATGAGCAGTTCTTC | CSVELLGGNEQFF | NA | NA | TRBJ2-1 | TRBV29-1
TGTGCCAGCAGCTTACCGGCCAGGGACCACAAGGACCCCCAGGGGAATGGCTACACCTTC | CASSLPARDHKDPQGNGYTF | NA | NA | TRBJ1-2 | TRBV7-9
TGTGCCAGCTCTAGACCAAGCTACGAGCAGTACTTC | CASSRPSYEQYF | NA | NA | TRBJ2-7 | TRBV6-5
TGTGCCAGCAGCCCTGAGGGCATTGGTCTGCGGGAGCTGTTTTTT | CASSPEGIGLRELFF | NA | many | TRBJ2-2 | TRBV6-5
TGCAGTGCTACCCTAGCGGGGGAGGTTGGCACAGATACGCAGTATTTT | CSATLAGEVGTDTQYF | TRBD2 | NA | TRBJ2-3 | TRBV20-1
TGTGCCAGCAGCTTAGAGGGGGACACTGAAGCTTTCTTT | CASSLEGDTEAFF | NA | few | TRBJ1-1 | TRBV11-3
TGTGCCAGCGACACAGGGGATATTAGAAATGAGCAGTTCTTC | CASDTGDIRNEQFF | TRBD1 | NA | TRBJ2-1 | TRBV10-3
TGTGCCAGCAGCCCCGGGACTAGCACAGATACGCAGTATTTT | CASSPGTSTDTQYF | NA | few | TRBJ2-3 | TRBV7-2
TGCAGTGCTAGAGATCTAGCGGGAGGGCCCGGCCGGGAGCTGTTTTTT | CSARDLAGGPGRELFF | TRBD2 | many | TRBJ2-2 | TRBV20-1
TGCGCCAGCAGCTTATGGTCAGGAAGCACAGATACGCAGTATTTT | CASSLWSGSTDTQYF | NA | many | TRBJ2-3 | TRBV5-1
TGCGCCAGCACCTTAGACAGGAGCTCCTATAATTCACCCCTCCACTTT | CASTLDRSSYNSPLHF | NA | NA | TRBJ1-6 | TRBV5-1
TGTGCCAGCAGGCCGGGGCAGTTCTTCACAGATACGCAGTATTTT | CASRPGQFFTDTQYF | NA | NA | TRBJ2-3 | TRBV6-2/TRBV6-3
TGCGCCAGCAGCTTGGCCGGAGCGACTAATGAAAAACTGTTTTTT | CASSLAGATNEKLFF | NA | few | TRBJ1-4 | TRBV5-1
TGTGCCACCAGCCGCGGTGGCGGCCCTTTGGAGACCCAGTACTTC | CATSRGGGPLETQYF | NA | many | TRBJ2-5 | TRBV24-1
TGCAGCGTTGCTTCAGGAGCTAACTATGGCTACACCTTC | CSVASGANYGYTF | NA | NA | TRBJ1-2 | TRBV29-1
TGCGCCAGCAGGTCGAGAGAGGACGGGGAGCTGTTTTTT | CASRSREDGELFF | NA | few | TRBJ2-2 | TRBV5-1
TGTGCCAGTAGTTCCGGGACAGCAACTAATGAAAAACTGTTTTTT | CASSSGTATNEKLFF | TRBD1 | NA | TRBJ1-4 | TRBV19
TGTGCCAGCAGTGAAAGGTTGAAGGAGGGACGTACATACAATGAGCAGTTCTTC | CASSERLKEGRTYNEQFF | NA | NA | TRBJ2-1 | TRBV6-1
TGTGCCTGGAGTGGGGTAAAAGGGGCCGGCACGCAGTATTTT | CAWSGVKGAGTQYF | NA | NA | TRBJ2-3 | TRBV30
TGCGCCAGCAGCCGGGGGTCGCTCTCTGGAAACACCATATATTTT | CASSRGSLSGNTIYF | NA | many | TRBJ1-3 | TRBV5-1
TGTGCCAGCAGCTTAGCCGGAGCGAGGAATGAGCAGTTCTTC | CASSLAGARNEQFF | NA | few | TRBJ2-1 | TRBV7-9
TGCGCCAGCAGCCAAGCACAAGCGTCAGATACGCAGTATTTT | CASSQAQASDTQYF | NA | NA | TRBJ2-3 | TRBV4-3
TGTGCCAGCAGTATCCCAGCCATGCCGAATGAAAAACTGTTTTTT | CASSIPAMPNEKLFF | NA | few | TRBJ1-4 | TRBV28
TGTGCCAGCTGGACAGATCCTCCCTACGAGCAGTACTTC | CASWTDPPYEQYF | NA | few | TRBJ2-7 | TRBV27
TGTGCCAGCTCACCACCGGGCGACCCGTTCGAGCAGTACTTC | CASSPPGDPFEQYF | NA | few | TRBJ2-7 | TRBV18
TGCAGCGCTAACTCAGAAACAGATACGCAGTATTTT | CSANSETDTQYF | NA | many | TRBJ2-3 | TRBV29-1
TGTGCCAGCAGGATGAGCGGGAGGGGTGAGACCCAGTACTTC | CASRMSGRGETQYF | TRBD2 | NA | TRBJ2-5 | TRBV6-5
TGCAGTGCTAGAGATTATAGGGAGGTCACAGATACGCAGTATTTT | CSARDYREVTDTQYF | NA | NA | TRBJ2-3 | TRBV20-1
TGTGCCAGCCAAGGGGACCGGGCGTCCACTGAAGCTTTCTTT | CASQGDRASTEAFF | NA | many | TRBJ1-1 | TRBV6-5
TGTGCCAGTAGAAAGGAAAGGCTCGGCGAAAAACTGTTTTTT | CASRKERLGEKLFF | NA | NA | TRBJ1-4 | TRBV19
TGTGCCATCAAGGGGGGCTCCTACAATGAGCAGTTCTTC | CAIKGGSYNEQFF | NA | few | TRBJ2-1 | TRBV10-3
TGTGCCAGCAGTACCCAAGCGGTCCTCTCCTACAATGAGCAGTTCTTC | CASSTQAVLSYNEQFF | NA | few | TRBJ2-1 | TRBV6-6
TGTGCCAGCCATCAAAATTCACCCCTCCACTTT | CASHQNSPLHF | NA | few | TRBJ1-6 | TRBV6-6
TGTGCCAGCACCATGGGACCGTATAATTCACCCCTCCACTTT | CASTMGPYNSPLHF | NA | few | TRBJ1-6 | TRBV12-3/TRBV12-4
TGTGCCAGCAGCCGCAGACTAGCCAAAAACATTCAGTACTTC | CASSRRLAKNIQYF | NA | NA | TRBJ2-4 | TRBV6-6
TGCAGCGTCGTGACTAGCGGCACCGGGGAGCTGTTTTTT | CSVVTSGTGELFF | TRBD2 | few | TRBJ2-2 | TRBV29-1
TGCGCCAGCAGCCAAGTCCCCGTCGAAAAACTGTTTTTT | CASSQVPVEKLFF | NA | NA | TRBJ1-4 | TRBV4-3
TGTGCCAGCAGTTTAGCCGACCTAATTATGAACACTGAAGCTTTCTTT | CASSLADLIMNTEAFF | NA | NA | TRBJ1-1 | TRBV28
TGTGCCAGCAGCCGAGGACTCTCCCGGTCATCGAATGAGCAGTTCTTC | CASSRGLSRSSNEQFF | NA | few | TRBJ2-1 | TRBV6-6
TGTGCCAGCAGCGTAGACCGGGACACACGTTCTGAAGCTTTCTTT | CASSVDRDTRSEAFF | NA | many | TRBJ1-1 | TRBV7-2
TGCGCCAGCAGCTTAGCGGGGAGGAGCTCCTACGAGCAGTACTTC | CASSLAGRSSYEQYF | TRBD2 | medium-sized | TRBJ2-7 | TRBV5-1
TGCGCCAGCAGCTTTCGTACGACAGGGGCACCTGAAAAACTGTTTTTT | CASSFRTTGAPEKLFF | TRBD1 | NA | TRBJ1-4 | TRBV4-1
TGTGCCAGCAGCGCCCGTCAGGAAGAGACCCAGTACTTC | CASSARQEETQYF | NA | few | TRBJ2-5 | TRBV7-2
TGTGCCAGCAGTCACGTTAATGAAGCTTTCTTT | CASSHVNEAFF | NA | few | TRBJ1-1 | TRBV6-5
TGCAGTGCGACAAGCGTCGGCACAGATACGCAGTATTTT | CSATSVGTDTQYF | NA | few | TRBJ2-3 | TRBV20-1